These T cell receptor beta chains were read from a single sample in a study of blood T cell repertoires in COVID-19. Method: immunoSEQ multiplex PCR; TCRdb's copy keeps in-frame clones and lacks some. The sample contains more than 250,000 clones, 70% to 90% of which appear only once. Source material: PBMCs or T cells enriched from blood (not recorded which). Receptors originate from a woman aged 25 to 39 who had recovered from COVID-19. CDR3s include the opening cysteine and the closing phenylalanine or tryptophan. A D gene is named only where the DNA matches it firmly. The size field is filled for only some rows; it gives once, few, many or a size class.

v_gene	d_gene	j_gene	abundance	CDR3nt	CDR3aa
TRBV19	.	TRBJ1-1	.	TGTGCCAGTTCCCTATTGGGCAACACTGAAGCTTTCTTT	CASSLLGNTEAFF
TRBV19	TRBD1	TRBJ1-3	.	TGTGCCAGTACCGACAGGGGCGATGGAAACACCATATATTTT	CASTDRGDGNTIYF
TRBV3-1/TRBV3-2	.	TRBJ1-1	.	TGTGCCAGCAGCCAAAAGGGCCCGGGGGCTTTCTTT	CASSQKGPGAFF
TRBV7-6	.	TRBJ2-2	.	TGTGCCAGCAGCCCTATATGGGGGCAAAACACCGGGGAGCTGTTTTTT	CASSPIWGQNTGELFF
TRBV4-1	TRBD1	TRBJ1-2	.	TGCGCCAGCAGCCAAGATCGGGCAGGGGGCTGGGGCTACACCTTC	CASSQDRAGGWGYTF
TRBV5-6	TRBD1	TRBJ1-3	.	TGTGCCAGCAGCTCCCGGGACAGGGGAAACACCATATATTTT	CASSSRDRGNTIYF
TRBV30	TRBD1	TRBJ1-1	.	TGTGCCTGGAGACAGGGGCTGAACACTGAAGCTTTCTTT	CAWRQGLNTEAFF
TRBV4-1	.	TRBJ1-4	.	TGCGCCAGCAGCCAAGAGGAGATAAGACGTGCAACTAATGAAAAACTGTTTTTT	CASSQEEIRRATNEKLFF
TRBV7-9	.	TRBJ2-7	.	TGTGCCAGCAGTCGTCCCGCCGGGTACGAGCAGTACTTC	CASSRPAGYEQYF
TRBV11-2	.	TRBJ1-4	.	TGTGCCAGCAGCTTAGAGGAGGGGCGAAGGGAAAAACTGTTTTTT	CASSLEEGRREKLFF
TRBV27	.	TRBJ1-2	few	TGTGCCAGCAGTTTATCGGGGAGTTTGCATGGCTACACCTTC	CASSLSGSLHGYTF
TRBV10-1	.	TRBJ2-1	few	TGCGCCAGCAGTGAGAGGACAGATTACAATGAGCAGTTCTTC	CASSERTDYNEQFF
TRBV30	.	TRBJ1-3	.	TGTGCCTGGAGCCGCGACAGCCCCTCTGGAAACACCATATATTTT	CAWSRDSPSGNTIYF
TRBV19	.	TRBJ1-5	.	TGTGCCAGTAGTATGGGCGAGTACAATCAGCCCCAGCATTTT	CASSMGEYNQPQHF
TRBV4-1	.	TRBJ2-6	few	TGCGCCAGCAGCCAAGGAGGCAGGGGCAAGACTGGGGCCAACGTCCTGACTTTC	CASSQGGRGKTGANVLTF
TRBV12-3/TRBV12-4	.	TRBJ1-2	.	TGTGCCAGCAGCCTGCAGTTTCTCTATGGCTACACCTTC	CASSLQFLYGYTF
TRBV6-5	.	TRBJ2-7	.	TGTGCCAGCAGTTACGGGGGGACCACCTACGAGCAGTACTTC	CASSYGGTTYEQYF
TRBV19	.	TRBJ1-1	.	TGTGCCAGTAGTATCCCCCGAGGAGGGTCGTACACTGAAGCTTTCTTT	CASSIPRGGSYTEAFF
TRBV2	.	TRBJ2-4	.	TGTGCCAGCAGTGTACTACAGGACATTCAGTACTTC	CASSVLQDIQYF
TRBV30	.	TRBJ1-1	.	TGTGCCTGGAAATCAGGGGTGATGACTGAAGCTTTCTTT	CAWKSGVMTEAFF
TRBV4-1	.	TRBJ1-2	.	TGCGCCAGCAGCCAAGATGGGGCAGGGGTGGGTGGCTACACCTTC	CASSQDGAGVGGYTF
TRBV5-6	.	TRBJ1-1	.	TGTGCCAGCAGCTCTATAATCAGCGGGGAGAACACTGAAGCTTTCTTT	CASSSIISGENTEAFF
TRBV27	TRBD1	TRBJ1-2	.	TGTGCCAGCAGTTCGACAGGGGGCGGATTCTATGGCTACACCTTC	CASSSTGGGFYGYTF
TRBV7-8	TRBD1	TRBJ1-1	once	TGTGCCAGCAGCTTAGCGGGGACAGGGGGTGCTGAAGCTTTCTTT	CASSLAGTGGAEAFF
TRBV2	.	TRBJ2-7	.	TGTGCCAGCCTACCCAGCGGCAAGTACGAGCAGTACTTC	CASLPSGKYEQYF
TRBV7-3	TRBD1	TRBJ2-1	.	TGTGCCAGCAGCAGAAAGGGGACAGATTTCAATGAGCAGTTCTTC	CASSRKGTDFNEQFF
TRBV6-5	TRBD1	TRBJ2-1	.	TGTGCCAGCACCAGACAGGGCAGGAGGCTCTTC	CASTRQGRRLF
TRBV4-3	.	TRBJ1-4	.	TGCGCCAGCAGCCAACCAAGAAGGGGGTGGGAACATGAAAAACTGTTTTTT	CASSQPRRGWEHEKLFF
TRBV29-1	.	TRBJ1-2	.	TGCAGCGTGGAACCGGCGATCAGGGGCTACACCTTC	CSVEPAIRGYTF
TRBV7-2	TRBD1	TRBJ1-2	.	TGTGCCAGCAGCTTAAAAGGGGGCTCTAACTATGGCTACACCTTC	CASSLKGGSNYGYTF
TRBV6-2/TRBV6-3	.	TRBJ2-1	.	TGTGCCAGCAGTTCTCTGAGTATGGGGGGCTACAATGAGCAGTTCTTC	CASSSLSMGGYNEQFF
TRBV3-1/TRBV3-2	.	TRBJ1-2	.	TGTGCCAGCAGCCAAGTGTCTGAGTATGGCTACACCTTC	CASSQVSEYGYTF
TRBV7-2	.	TRBJ1-1	few	TGTGCCAGCAGCTTAGACCTGGGGGGTGGCACTGAAGCTTTCTTT	CASSLDLGGGTEAFF
TRBV27	.	TRBJ1-2	.	TGTGCCAGCAGTTCTGGGGGCGCCAACTATGGCTACACCTTC	CASSSGGANYGYTF
TRBV27	TRBD1	TRBJ1-5	.	TGTGCCAGCGACCGGGACAGGGAGCATAGCAATCAGCCCCAGCATTTT	CASDRDREHSNQPQHF
TRBV5-1	TRBD1	TRBJ2-7	.	TGCGCCAGCAGGACTACTGGGACAGGCCCCTACGAGCAGTACTTC	CASRTTGTGPYEQYF
TRBV5-1	.	TRBJ1-1	.	TGCGCCAGCAGCCTGGGGCTCTCGGGGACTGAAGCTTTCTTT	CASSLGLSGTEAFF
TRBV7-2	TRBD2	TRBJ2-1	.	TGTGCCAGCAGCTCAATAGCGGGGGCCCTCTACAATGAGCAGTTCTTC	CASSSIAGALYNEQFF
TRBV5-1	.	TRBJ1-3	once	TGCGCCAGCAGCTTGCAGGCAGGGCTCTCTGGAAACACCATATATTTT	CASSLQAGLSGNTIYF
TRBV5-1	TRBD1	TRBJ1-2	.	TGCGCCAGCAGCCCCGGACAGGGAGATCGCTATGGCTACACCTTC	CASSPGQGDRYGYTF
TRBV5-1	TRBD1	TRBJ1-1	.	TGCGCCAGCAGCTTACAGGGGCCCACTGAAGCTTTCTTT	CASSLQGPTEAFF
TRBV7-2	TRBD1	TRBJ2-7	.	TGTGCCAGCAGCCTAGGACAGGACTACGAGCAGTACTTC	CASSLGQDYEQYF
TRBV3-1/TRBV3-2	.	TRBJ1-2	.	TGTGCCAGCAGCCAGGGAGCCCATTATGGCTACACCTTC	CASSQGAHYGYTF
TRBV5-1	TRBD1	TRBJ1-2	.	TGCGCCAGCAGCCTCCAGGGGGCCGGCTACACCTTC	CASSLQGAGYTF
TRBV5-4	TRBD1	TRBJ1-1	.	TGTGCCAGCAGCAAAACAGGGGGATCGAACACTGAAGCTTTCTTT	CASSKTGGSNTEAFF
TRBV6-5	.	TRBJ1-1	few	TGTGCCAGCAGTCAAACCCAGGGAGGGACTGAAGCTTTCTTT	CASSQTQGGTEAFF
TRBV15	.	TRBJ1-5	.	TGTGCCACCAGCAGAGATCTAGCGTCAGAAGAACAGCCCCAGCATTTT	CATSRDLASEEQPQHF
TRBV6-5	.	TRBJ1-1	.	TGTGCCAGCAAGGCCGGCGACTTGAACACTGAAGCTTTCTTT	CASKAGDLNTEAFF
TRBV5-1	.	TRBJ2-3	.	TGCGCCAGCAGCTTGCGGCAGGGGGATACGCAGTATTTT	CASSLRQGDTQYF
TRBV19	TRBD2	TRBJ2-2	.	TGTGCCAGTAAGGGACTACCAATTCCCGGGGAGCTGTTTTTT	CASKGLPIPGELFF
TRBV5-1	TRBD1	TRBJ1-6	once	TGCGCCAGCAGCCGAGTGGGACAGGCCAATTCACCCCTCCACTTT	CASSRVGQANSPLHF
TRBV7-2	TRBD1	TRBJ1-4	.	TGTGCCAGCAGCTTGAACAGGGGTCGTGAAAAACTGTTTTTT	CASSLNRGREKLFF
TRBV19	.	TRBJ2-5	few	TGTGCCAGTAGTAGCCCGGGCAGGGGACGGGAGACCCAGTACTTC	CASSSPGRGRETQYF
TRBV5-1	TRBD1	TRBJ2-7	.	TGCGCCAGCACCACCGACAGGGCACTCAGCTCCTACGAGCAGTACTTC	CASTTDRALSSYEQYF
TRBV5-8	TRBD1	TRBJ2-3	.	TGTGCCAGCAGCCCCGACAGGGGCCGCGCGTCGCAGTATTTT	CASSPDRGRASQYF